This entry lists 25 T cell receptor beta chains sequenced from one sample in a study of siplizumab effects on memory and regulatory T cells. Generated by immunoSEQ multiplex PCR, the TCRdb table keeps only in-frame clones and is missing some. The data contain about 110,000 clones, about 91% of them singletons. Input material: Tregs sorted from blood. The receptor set was obtained from a human donor in good health.

The table lists this clone with a few counts. The rearrangement uses TRBV6-1 and TRBJ2-1; 10 bases map to TRBD1. CDR1 and CDR2 from the germline V gene are MNHNS and SASEGT. This CDR3 comprises 14 residues. Trimming at V came to 6 bases and at J to 9 bases, leaving 8 bases not matched to a gene. CDR3 region: CASRSPGTGVEQFF. CDR3 nucleotide sequence: TGTGCCAGCAGGAGTCCCGGGACAGGGGTTGAGCAGTTCTTC.

This chain joins TRBV19 and TRBJ2-1; TRBD2 agrees at 9 bases. The CDR3 contains 15 residues. V shed 8 bases and J 9 bases; nucleotides not matched to a gene: 14. Looked up from germline, CDR1 is LNHDA and CDR2 is SQIVND (reference sequence). The chain's CDR3 is CASLSVAGVMGEQFF. Here the CDR3 DNA reads TGTGCCAGTTTATCGGTAGCGGGAGTGATGGGTGAGCAGTTCTTC.

As DNA, the CDR3 is TGTGCCAGCTCACCACGGAGCGGGGGGGCCAATGAGCAGTTCTTC. It yields the protein CASSPRSGGANEQFF. The rearrangement links TRBV18 to TRBJ2-1; 10 positions agree with TRBD2. CDR3 length: 15 amino acids. Trimming at V came to 1 base and at J to 6 bases, leaving 3 bases not matched to a gene. Germline V gives CDR1 KGHSH, CDR2 LQKENI.

The rearrangement links TRBV19 to TRBJ1-3, with D unresolved. Trimming pared 3 bases from V and 0 bases from J, leaving 9 bases between. The CDR3 sequence is 15 residues long. Per germline, CDR1 LNHDA and CDR2 SQIVND (reference sequence). In nucleotides, the CDR3 is TGTGCCAGTAGTATCGGACGGTTCTCTGGAAACACCATATATTTT. Translated, it gives CASSIGRFSGNTIYF.

The chain is built from TRBV2 and TRBJ2-3; a weak D match, TRBD1 (5 bases). CDR3 length: 13 amino acids. Germline assignment: CDR1 SNHLY and CDR2 FYNNEI. V lost 8 bases and J lost 2, with 11 bases in between. The CDR3 DNA is TGTGCCAGCCCAGGGTCTTACACAGATACGCAGTATTTT. Its translation is CASPGSYTDTQYF.

V and J are TRBV7-9 and TRBJ1-4, with 9 positions matching TRBD1. The CDR3 consists of 15 residues. V gave up 1 base and J gave up 7 bases; unmatched junction bases: 4. Germline V CDR1 and CDR2: SEHNR, FQNEAQ (reference sequence). The CDR3 spells CASSLVYRGREKLFF. DNA for the CDR3: TGTGCCAGCAGCTTAGTTTACAGGGGGCGTGAAAAACTGTTTTTT.

The chain is built from TRBV25-1 and TRBJ2-1, with 7 bases that match TRBD2. With 1 base clipped from V and 0 bases from J, the junction kept 3 bases outside the gene matches. The CDR3 covers 16 residues. Germline loops: CDR1 MGHDK, CDR2 SYGVNS. The CDR3 bases are TGTGCCAGCAGTGAATTGGGAGGGGCCTCCTACAATGAGCAGTTCTTC. Protein: CASSELGGASYNEQFF.

Only one count was recorded for this clone. The J gene is TRBJ2-7, the V gene TRBV19; no reliable D call. There are 14 residues in the CDR3. CDR1 LNHDA and CDR2 SQIVND come from the germline V gene (reference sequence). Trimming shortened V by 2 bases and J by 3 bases, and 11 bases separated the two germline ends. CDR3 DNA sequence: TGTGCCAGTAGTATATCCCCAGGAGACTACGAGCAGTACTTC. This translates into CASSISPGDYEQYF.

CDR3 loop: CASIAGGLGQGYEQYF. The DNA of the CDR3 is TGTGCCAGCATTGCGGGGGGTCTGGGACAGGGTTACGAGCAGTACTTC. The rearrangement links TRBV28 to TRBJ2-7; D possibly corresponds to TRBD1 (9 bases). Germline assignment: CDR1 MDHEN and CDR2 SYDVKM. The length of the CDR3 is 16 residues. With 7 bases removed from V and 4 bases from J, the gap between germline ends came to 23 bases.

The rearrangement joins TRBV4-1 to TRBJ2-1; the D gene is possibly TRBD1 (5 bases). The CDR3 is 16 residues long. Germline V gives CDR1 MGHRA, CDR2 YSYEKL. V shed 7 bases and J shed 3 bases, with 19 bases lying between them. The CDR3, as DNA: TGCGCCAGCACCGGCGCCGGCCTAGGGGTCTACAATGAGCAGTTCTTC. This encodes CASTGAGLGVYNEQFF.

This clone occurred a few times. The chain recombines TRBV6-6 with TRBJ1-2; D remains ambiguous. The CDR3 has 10 amino acids. V lost 2 bases, J lost 6 bases, and 1 base lay in between. Per the germline V gene, CDR1 is MNHNY and CDR2 is SVGAGI (reference sequence). CDR3 in amino acids: CASSYNGYTF. CDR3 coding DNA: TGTGCCAGCAGTTACAATGGCTACACCTTC.

V usage is TRBV7-2 and J usage is TRBJ1-2; perhaps TRBD1 as D (5 bases). Trimming pared 4 bases from V and 8 bases from J, leaving 11 bases between. The CDR3 has 12 residues. CDR1 SGHTA and CDR2 FQGNSA come from the germline V gene. The CDR3 coding sequence is TGTGCCAGCAGCTACGGGACTGAAGGCTACACCTTC. Amino acids: CASSYGTEGYTF. Using reference TRBV7-2 and TRBJ1-2 for the parts outside the CDR3, the full variable domain is GAGVSQSPSNKVTEKGKDVELRCDPISGHTALYWYRQSLGQGLEFLIYFQGNSAPDKSGLPSDRFSAERTGGSVSTLTIQRTQQEDSAVYLCASSYGTEGYTFGSGTRLTVV.

This chain joins TRBV5-4 and TRBJ2-7; the match to TRBD2 covers 9 bases. The CDR3 runs 14 residues. CDR1 and CDR2 (germline): SGHNT, YYREEE (reference sequence). V lost 4 bases, J lost 6 bases, and 8 bases stayed unmatched. The CDR3 is CASSRGGGVIEQYF. The CDR3 coding sequence is TGTGCCAGCAGCCGGGGCGGGGGGGTGATCGAGCAGTACTTC.

This chain connects TRBV29-1 to TRBJ1-5; D not certain. Germline V gene lookup returns CDR1 SQVTM and CDR2 ANQGSEA. V lost 8 bases and J lost 7, with 15 bases in between. The CDR3 is made up of 12 amino acids. The CDR3 region is CSTRAPGQPQHF. CDR3 nucleotide sequence: TGCAGCACACGGGCCCCTGGCCAGCCCCAGCATTTT.

This rearrangement joins TRBV5-1 to TRBJ2-2; weak D call: TRBD1 (6 bases). Trimming cost V 2 bases and J 3 bases, with 14 bases left between them. CDR1 SGHRS and CDR2 YFSETQ come from the germline V gene. CDR3 size: 16 residues. In DNA form, the CDR3 reads TGCGCCAGCAGCTTAACAGGACAGAAGTACACCGGGGAGCTGTTTTTT. It translates to CASSLTGQKYTGELFF.

The rearrangement links TRBV6-6 to TRBJ2-7; D ambiguous. The CDR3 runs 13 residues. Germline V CDR1 and CDR2: MNHNY, SVGAGI (reference sequence). The V gene lost 2 bases and the J gene lost 6 bases, with 11 bases spanning the gap. Here the CDR3 reads CASSYGELSEQYF. The CDR3 region has the DNA TGTGCCAGCAGTTACGGGGAATTAAGCGAGCAGTACTTC.

The rearrangement joins TRBV6-1 to TRBJ1-3; no firm D call. Germline V gene lookup returns CDR1 MNHNS and CDR2 SASEGT. The CDR3 has 12 amino acids. The ends were cut back, 7 bases at V and 7 bases at J, with 11 bases in the middle. In DNA, the CDR3 is TGTGCCAGCAAAGGGATGGTGAACACCATATATTTT. As protein: CASKGMVNTIYF.

The chain links TRBV11-3 to TRBJ2-1; D not resolved. This CDR3 has 18 residues. Germline V CDR1 and CDR2: SGHNT, YENEEA. V was pared by 0 bases and J by 1 base, with 16 bases between. The CDR3 loop reads CASSLETGASLSYNEQFF. The CDR3 bases are TGTGCCAGCAGCTTAGAAACCGGCGCGTCACTATCCTACAATGAGCAGTTCTTC.

V is TRBV5-4 and J is TRBJ2-5, with 11 bases lining up with TRBD2. After removal of 3 bases from V and 2 bases from J, the junction contained 3 bases not matched to a gene. Germline CDR1 is SGHNT and CDR2 is YYREEE (reference sequence). The CDR3 runs 15 residues. CDR3 DNA: TGTGCCAGCAGCTCTAGCGGGGGGCCTCAAGAGACCCAGTACTTC. Its protein is CASSSSGGPQETQYF.

This clone was detected only once. The genes are TRBV4-2 and TRBJ1-5; 8 bases align to TRBD1. Losses at the gene ends were 0 bases for V and 4 bases for J; bases not matched to a gene: 17. The CDR3 contains 20 residues. Germline loops: CDR1 LGHNA, CDR2 YNFKEQ. CDR3 nucleotides: TGTGCCAGCAGCCAAGATCGCCCGGGACAGGTCGCGGCCCTTAATCAGCCCCAGCATTTT. Encoded protein: CASSQDRPGQVAALNQPQHF.

The chain carries TRBV6-1 and TRBJ2-7; D assignment may be TRBD1 or TRBD2 (6 bases each). Trimming removed 7 bases from V and 3 bases from J, with 19 bases in between. CDR1 is MNHNS, CDR2 SASEGT, per germline. The CDR3 loop spans 15 amino acids. CDR3: CASTKAGRGGYEQYF. CDR3 DNA: TGTGCCAGCACCAAGGCGGGCAGGGGAGGCTACGAGCAGTACTTC.

The chain uses TRBV6-5 and TRBJ2-7; D is undetermined. In germline, CDR1 is MNHEY, CDR2 SVGAGI. The CDR3 has 13 residues. The V end was cut by 8 bases, the J end by 6 bases, with 17 bases between. The CDR3 sequence is CASSWTPLPEQYF. The CDR3 bases are TGTGCCAGCTCCTGGACCCCTCTCCCCGAGCAGTACTTC.

V and J are TRBV11-3 and TRBJ2-2; no definite D call. This CDR3 spans 13 amino acids. Looked up from germline, CDR1 is SGHNT and CDR2 is YENEEA. V was cut by 3 bases and J by 3 bases, with 5 bases left in between. The CDR3 protein is CASSFWDTGELFF. The CDR3 coding sequence is TGTGCCAGCAGCTTCTGGGACACCGGGGAGCTGTTTTTT.

The rearrangement uses TRBV10-3 and TRBJ1-2, with D perhaps matching TRBD1 (5 bases). The CDR3 has 13 amino acids. The V end lost 3 bases, the J end lost 8 bases, and 13 bases lay between the germline ends. Germline values: CDR1 ENHRY, CDR2 SYGVKD. The CDR3 region has the DNA TGTGCCATCAGTGATCAGGGCGGGCTGGGCTACACCTTC. Its protein is CAISDQGGLGYTF.

This clone occurred once. This chain uses TRBV5-1 with TRBJ2-1, with a tentative D call TRBD2 (5 bases). This CDR3 contains 15 residues. Trimming pared 0 bases from V and 0 bases from J, leaving 7 bases between. The germline V gene has CDR1 SGHRS and CDR2 YFSETQ. The CDR3 reads CASSLDGSSYNEQFF. Written as DNA, the CDR3 is TGCGCCAGCAGCTTGGATGGGAGCTCCTACAATGAGCAGTTCTTC.